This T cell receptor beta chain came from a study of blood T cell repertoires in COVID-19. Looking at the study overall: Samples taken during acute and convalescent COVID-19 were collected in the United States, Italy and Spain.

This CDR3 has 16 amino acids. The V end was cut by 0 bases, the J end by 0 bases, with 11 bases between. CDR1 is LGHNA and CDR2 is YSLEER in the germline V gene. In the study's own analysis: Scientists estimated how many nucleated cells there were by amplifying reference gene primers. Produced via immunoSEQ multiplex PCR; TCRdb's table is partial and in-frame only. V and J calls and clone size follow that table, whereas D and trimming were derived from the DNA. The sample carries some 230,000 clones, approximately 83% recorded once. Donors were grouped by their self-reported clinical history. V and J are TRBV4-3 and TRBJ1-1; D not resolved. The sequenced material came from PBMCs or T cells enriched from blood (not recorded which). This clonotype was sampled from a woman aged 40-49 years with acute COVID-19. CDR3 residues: CASSQDEDFLNTEAFF. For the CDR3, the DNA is TGCGCCAGCAGCCAAGATGAGGACTTCCTGAACACTGAAGCTTTCTTT.